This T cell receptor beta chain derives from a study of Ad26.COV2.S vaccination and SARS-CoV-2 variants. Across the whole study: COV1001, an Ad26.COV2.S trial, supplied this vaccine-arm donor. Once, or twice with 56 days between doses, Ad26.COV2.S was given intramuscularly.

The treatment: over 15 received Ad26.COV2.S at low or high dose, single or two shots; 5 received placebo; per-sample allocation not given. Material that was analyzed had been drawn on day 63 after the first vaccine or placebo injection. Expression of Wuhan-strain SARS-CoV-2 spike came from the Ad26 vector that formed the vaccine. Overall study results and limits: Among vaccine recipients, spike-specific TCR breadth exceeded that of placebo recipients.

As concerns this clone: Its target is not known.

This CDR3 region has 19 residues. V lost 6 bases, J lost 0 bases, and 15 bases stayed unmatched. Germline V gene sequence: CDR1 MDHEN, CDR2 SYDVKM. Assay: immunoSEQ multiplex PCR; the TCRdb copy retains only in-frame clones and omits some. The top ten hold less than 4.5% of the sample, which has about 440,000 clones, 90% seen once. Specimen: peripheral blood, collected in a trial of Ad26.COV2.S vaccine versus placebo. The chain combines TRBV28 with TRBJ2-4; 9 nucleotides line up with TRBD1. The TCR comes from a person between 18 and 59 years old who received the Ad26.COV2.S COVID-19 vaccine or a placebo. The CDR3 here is CASRGKRQGDALAKNIQYF. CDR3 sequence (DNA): TGTGCCAGCAGGGGAAAAAGACAGGGGGATGCTCTAGCCAAAAACATTCAGTACTTC.